This T cell receptor beta chain was sequenced during a study of beta chain features in type 1 diabetes. Study-wide results and caveats: The study found moderately but significantly shorter TCRB CDR3s in all four CD4+ subsets of Type 1 diabetes patients. Diminished insertions and augmented deletions at VDJ junctions characterized type 1 diabetes patients. Patients' naive, central memory and regulatory TCRB repertoires appeared more alike than those of healthy donors.

Sequenced material consisted of expressed TCRB transcripts (all of the isolated RNA was reverse transcribed). Sequencing used immunoSEQ multiplex PCR; TCRdb keeps in-frame clones, though not all of them. This table holds a few hundred thousand clones, 10% to 15% found once. Details on this clone: Its antigen is currently unknown.

The receptor was isolated from a woman younger than 35 with type 1 diabetes. Sequencing was carried out using naive CD4+ T cells from blood.

The CDR3 nucleotides read TGTGCCAGCTGGGGGACTAGCGGGAGGACCAACTCCTACGAGCAGTACTTC. Translated, it gives CASWGTSGRTNSYEQYF. The chain has TRBV18 and TRBJ2-7, with 15 bases lining up with TRBD2. Germline V gives CDR1 KGHSH, CDR2 LQKENI. Trimming took 7 bases from V and 0 from J; bases not matched to a gene: 7. The CDR3 runs to 17 residues.